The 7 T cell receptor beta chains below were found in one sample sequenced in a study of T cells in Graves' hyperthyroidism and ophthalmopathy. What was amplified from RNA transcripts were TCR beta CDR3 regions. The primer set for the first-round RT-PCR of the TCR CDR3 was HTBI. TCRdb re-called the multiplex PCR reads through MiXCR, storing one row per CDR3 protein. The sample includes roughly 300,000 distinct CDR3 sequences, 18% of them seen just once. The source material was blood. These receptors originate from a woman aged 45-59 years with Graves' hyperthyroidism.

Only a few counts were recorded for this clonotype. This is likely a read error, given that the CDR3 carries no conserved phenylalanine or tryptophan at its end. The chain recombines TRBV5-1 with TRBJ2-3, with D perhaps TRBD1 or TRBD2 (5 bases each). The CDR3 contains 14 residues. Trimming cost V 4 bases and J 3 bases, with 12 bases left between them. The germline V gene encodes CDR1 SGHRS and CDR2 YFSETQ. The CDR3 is CASSRGGATDTQYL. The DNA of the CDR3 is TGCGCCAGCAGCCGTGGGGGAGCAACAGATACGCAGTATCTT.

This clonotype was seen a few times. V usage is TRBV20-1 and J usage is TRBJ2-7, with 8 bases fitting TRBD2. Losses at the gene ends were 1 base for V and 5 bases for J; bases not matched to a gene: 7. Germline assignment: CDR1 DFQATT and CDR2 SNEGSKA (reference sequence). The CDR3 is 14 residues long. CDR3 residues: CSARVGGRRDEQYF. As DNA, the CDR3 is TGCAGTGCTAGAGTTGGCGGGAGGCGCGACGAGCAGTACTTC.

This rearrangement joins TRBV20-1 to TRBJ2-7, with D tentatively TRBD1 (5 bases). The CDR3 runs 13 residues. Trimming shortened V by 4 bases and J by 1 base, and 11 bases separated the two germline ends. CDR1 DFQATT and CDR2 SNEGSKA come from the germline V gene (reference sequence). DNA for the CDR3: TGCAGTGCTATAGACAGTCCGTCCTACGAGCAGTACTTC. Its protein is CSAIDSPSYEQYF.

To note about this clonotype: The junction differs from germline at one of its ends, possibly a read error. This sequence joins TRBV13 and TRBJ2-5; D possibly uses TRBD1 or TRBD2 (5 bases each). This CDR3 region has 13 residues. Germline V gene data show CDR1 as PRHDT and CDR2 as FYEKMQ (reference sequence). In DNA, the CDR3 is TGTGCCGGCAGCCCCGGGGCCAGAGAGGCCCAGTACTTC. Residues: CAGSPGAREAQYF.

The CDR3 protein is CASRRGLVSTEAFF. CDR3 nucleotides: TGTGCCAGCAGACGGGGGCTGGTTAGCACTGAAGCTTTCTTT. The chain uses TRBV6-2 or TRBV6-3 and TRBJ1-1; weak D call: TRBD1 (6 bases). CDR3 length equals 14 residues. Germline CDR1 is MNHEY and CDR2 is SVGEGT. V shed 6 bases and J shed 4 bases, with 15 bases lying between them.

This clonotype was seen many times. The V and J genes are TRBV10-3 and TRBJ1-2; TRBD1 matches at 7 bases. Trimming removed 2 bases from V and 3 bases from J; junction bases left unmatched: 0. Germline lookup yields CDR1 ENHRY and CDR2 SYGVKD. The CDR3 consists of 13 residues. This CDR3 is CAISEGQDYGYTF. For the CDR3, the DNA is TGTGCCATCAGTGAGGGACAGGACTATGGCTACACCTTC.

For the CDR3, the DNA is TGTGCCAGCAGCCAAGATGGGATCCCTACGGACTATGGCTACACCTTC. Encoded protein: CASSQDGIPTDYGYTF. J is TRBJ1-2 and V is TRBV4-2; the D is unclear. Between the trimmed V and J ends, which lost 0 bases and 3 bases, there was a span of 14 bases. CDR1 and CDR2 from the germline V gene are LGHNA and YNFKEQ. There are 16 residues in the CDR3.